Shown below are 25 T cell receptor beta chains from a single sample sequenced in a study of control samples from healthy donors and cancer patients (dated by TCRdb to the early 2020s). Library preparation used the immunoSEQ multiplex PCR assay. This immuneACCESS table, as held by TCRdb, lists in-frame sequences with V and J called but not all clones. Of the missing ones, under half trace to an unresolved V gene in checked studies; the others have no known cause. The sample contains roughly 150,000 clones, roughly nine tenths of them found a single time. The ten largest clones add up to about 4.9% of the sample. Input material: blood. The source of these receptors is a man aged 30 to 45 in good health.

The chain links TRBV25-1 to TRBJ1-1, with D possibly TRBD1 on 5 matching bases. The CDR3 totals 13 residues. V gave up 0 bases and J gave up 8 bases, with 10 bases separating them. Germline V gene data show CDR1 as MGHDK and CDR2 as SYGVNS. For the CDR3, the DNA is TGTGCCAGCAGTGAATACGGGGGACCGGAAGCTTTCTTT. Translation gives CASSEYGGPEAFF.

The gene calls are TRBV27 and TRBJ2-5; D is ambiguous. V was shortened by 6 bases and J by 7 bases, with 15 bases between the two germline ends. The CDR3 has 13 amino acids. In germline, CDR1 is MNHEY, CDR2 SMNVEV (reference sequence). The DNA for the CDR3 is TGTGCCAGCAGCTCCGTCGCGCCAGGGACCCAGTACTTC. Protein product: CASSSVAPGTQYF.

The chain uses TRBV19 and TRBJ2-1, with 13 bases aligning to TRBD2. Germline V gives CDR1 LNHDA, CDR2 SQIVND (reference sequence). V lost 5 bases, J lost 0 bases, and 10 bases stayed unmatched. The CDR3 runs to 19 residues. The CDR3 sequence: CASSVRNRLAGGSYNEQFF. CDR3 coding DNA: TGTGCCAGTAGTGTCCGGAACCGACTAGCGGGGGGCTCCTACAATGAGCAGTTCTTC.

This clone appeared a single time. The CDR3 protein is CASSFTNTDTQYF. CDR3 bases: TGTGCCAGCAGTTTCACGAACACAGATACGCAGTATTTT. The rearrangement uses TRBV12-3 or TRBV12-4 and TRBJ2-3, with unresolved D. The germline V and J ends were trimmed by 3 bases and 2 bases, with 6 bases remaining between them. The CDR3 is 13 residues long.

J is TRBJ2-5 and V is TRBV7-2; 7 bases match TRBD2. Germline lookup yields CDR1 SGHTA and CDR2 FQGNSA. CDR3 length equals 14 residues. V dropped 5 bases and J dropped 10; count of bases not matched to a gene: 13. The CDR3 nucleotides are TGTGCCAGCAGCCAATTTAGGGGAGGGCTCAGCCAGTACTTC. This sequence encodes CASSQFRGGLSQYF.

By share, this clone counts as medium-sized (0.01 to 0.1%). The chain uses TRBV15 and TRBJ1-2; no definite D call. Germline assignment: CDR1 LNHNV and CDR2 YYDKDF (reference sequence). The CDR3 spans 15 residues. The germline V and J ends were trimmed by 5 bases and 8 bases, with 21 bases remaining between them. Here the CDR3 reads CATSEEGPQLGGYTF. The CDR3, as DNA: TGTGCCACCAGCGAAGAGGGCCCACAGCTGGGGGGCTACACCTTC.

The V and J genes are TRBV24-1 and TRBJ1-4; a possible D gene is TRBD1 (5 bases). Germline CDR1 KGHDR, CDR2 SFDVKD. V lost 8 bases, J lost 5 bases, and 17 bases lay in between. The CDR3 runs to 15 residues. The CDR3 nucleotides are TGTGCCACCACCCCAAGACGAGGGGACAATGAAAAACTGTTTTTT. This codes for CATTPRRGDNEKLFF.

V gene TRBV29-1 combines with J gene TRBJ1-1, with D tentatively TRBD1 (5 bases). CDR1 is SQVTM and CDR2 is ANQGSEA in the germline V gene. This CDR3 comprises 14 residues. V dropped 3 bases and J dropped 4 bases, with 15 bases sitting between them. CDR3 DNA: TGCAGCGTTGATAGGAGGGGCTTGGGCACTGAAGCTTTCTTT. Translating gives CSVDRRGLGTEAFF.

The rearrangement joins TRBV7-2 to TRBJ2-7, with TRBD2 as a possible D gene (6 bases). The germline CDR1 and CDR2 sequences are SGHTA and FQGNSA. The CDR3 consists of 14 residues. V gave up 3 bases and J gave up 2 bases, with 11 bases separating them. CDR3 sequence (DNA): TGTGCCAGCAGCTTGGGGGGATCCGCCTACGAGCAGTACTTC. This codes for CASSLGGSAYEQYF.

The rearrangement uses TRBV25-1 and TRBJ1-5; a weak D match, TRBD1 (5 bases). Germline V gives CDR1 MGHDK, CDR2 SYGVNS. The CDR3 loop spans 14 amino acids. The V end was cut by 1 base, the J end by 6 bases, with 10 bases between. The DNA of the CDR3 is TGTGCCAGCAGTGAATCGGGGGAGGGTCAGCCCCAGCATTTT. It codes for CASSESGEGQPQHF. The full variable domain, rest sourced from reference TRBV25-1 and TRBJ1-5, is EADIYQTPRYLVIGTGKKITLECSQTMGHDKMYWYQQDPGMELHLIHYSYGVNSTEKGDLSSESTVSRIRTEHFPLTLESARPSHTSQYLCASSESGEGQPQHFGDGTRLSIL.

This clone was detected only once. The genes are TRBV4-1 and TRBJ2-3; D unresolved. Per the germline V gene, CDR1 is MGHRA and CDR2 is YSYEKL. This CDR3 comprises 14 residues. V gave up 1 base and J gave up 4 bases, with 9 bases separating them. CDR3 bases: TGCGCCAGCAGCCAAGGTGGCCCCGCAGATACGCAGTATTTT. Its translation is CASSQGGPADTQYF.

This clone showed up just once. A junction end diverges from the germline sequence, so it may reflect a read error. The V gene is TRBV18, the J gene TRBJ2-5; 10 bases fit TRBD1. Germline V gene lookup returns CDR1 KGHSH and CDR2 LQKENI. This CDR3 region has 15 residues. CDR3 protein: CASTPSTGGAETQYF. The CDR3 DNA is TGTGCCAGCACACCGTCGACAGGGGGCGCAGAGACCCAGTACTTC.

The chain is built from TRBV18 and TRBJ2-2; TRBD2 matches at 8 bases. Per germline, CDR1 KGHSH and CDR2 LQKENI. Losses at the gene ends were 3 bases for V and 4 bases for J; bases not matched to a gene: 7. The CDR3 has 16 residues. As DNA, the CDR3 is TGTGCCAGCTCACCGGCAGCGGGGGCGATCACCGGGGAGCTGTTTTTT. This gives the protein CASSPAAGAITGELFF.

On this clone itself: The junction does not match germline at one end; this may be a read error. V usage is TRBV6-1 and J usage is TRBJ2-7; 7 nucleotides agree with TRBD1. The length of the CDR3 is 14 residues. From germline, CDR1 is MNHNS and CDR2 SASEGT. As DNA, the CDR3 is TGTGCCAGCAATGAATTGGGACAGAATTACGAGCAGTACTTC. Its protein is CASNELGQNYEQYF.

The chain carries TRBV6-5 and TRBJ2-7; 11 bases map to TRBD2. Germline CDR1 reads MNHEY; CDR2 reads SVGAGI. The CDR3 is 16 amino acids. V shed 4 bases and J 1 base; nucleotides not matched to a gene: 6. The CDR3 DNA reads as TGTGCCAGCAGTTGGGCCACTAGCGGGGGTTCCTACGAGCAGTACTTC. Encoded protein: CASSWATSGGSYEQYF.

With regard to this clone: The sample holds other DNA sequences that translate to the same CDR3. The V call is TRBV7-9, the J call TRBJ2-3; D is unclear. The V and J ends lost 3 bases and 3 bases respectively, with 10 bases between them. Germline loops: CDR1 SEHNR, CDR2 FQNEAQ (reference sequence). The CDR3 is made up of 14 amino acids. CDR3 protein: CASSFAGPTDTQYF. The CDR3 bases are TGTGCCAGCAGCTTTGCCGGGCCTACAGATACGCAGTATTTT.

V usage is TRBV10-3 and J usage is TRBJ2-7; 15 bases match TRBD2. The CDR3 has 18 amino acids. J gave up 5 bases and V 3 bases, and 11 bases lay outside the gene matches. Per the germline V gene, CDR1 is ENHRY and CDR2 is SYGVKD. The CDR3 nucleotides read TGTGCCATCAGTGACGGACGACGGACTAGCGGGAGGGCCCACGAGCAGTACTTC. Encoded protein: CAISDGRRTSGRAHEQYF.

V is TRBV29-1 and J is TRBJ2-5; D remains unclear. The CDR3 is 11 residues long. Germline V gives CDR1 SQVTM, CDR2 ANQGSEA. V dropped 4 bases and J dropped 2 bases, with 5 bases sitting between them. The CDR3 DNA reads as TGCAGCGTTGGAAGTCAAGAGACCCAGTACTTC. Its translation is CSVGSQETQYF.

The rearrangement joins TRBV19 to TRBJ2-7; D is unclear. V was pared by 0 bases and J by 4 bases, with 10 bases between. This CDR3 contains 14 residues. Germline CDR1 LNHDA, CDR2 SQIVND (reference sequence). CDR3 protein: CASSIEYYGYEQYF. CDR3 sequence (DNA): TGTGCCAGTAGTATAGAATACTATGGATACGAGCAGTACTTC. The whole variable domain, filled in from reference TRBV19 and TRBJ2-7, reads DGGITQSPKYLFRKEGQNVTLSCEQNLNHDAMYWYRQDPGQGLRLIYYSQIVNDFQKGDIAEGYSVSREKKESFPLTVTSAQKNPTAFYLCASSIEYYGYEQYFGPGTRLTVT.

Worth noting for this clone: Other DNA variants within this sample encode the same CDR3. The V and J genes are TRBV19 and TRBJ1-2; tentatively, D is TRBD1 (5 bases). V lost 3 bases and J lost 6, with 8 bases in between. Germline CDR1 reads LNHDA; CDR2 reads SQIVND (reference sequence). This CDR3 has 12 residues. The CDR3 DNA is TGTGCCAGTAGTATTTGGGGGGATGGCTACACCTTC. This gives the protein CASSIWGDGYTF.

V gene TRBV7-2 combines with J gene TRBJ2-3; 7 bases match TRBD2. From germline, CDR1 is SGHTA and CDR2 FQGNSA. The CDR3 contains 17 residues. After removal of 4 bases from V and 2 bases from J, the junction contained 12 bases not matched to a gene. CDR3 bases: TGTGCCAGCAGCTACCGGCATTTGCGGGGGAACACAGATACGCAGTATTTT. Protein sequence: CASSYRHLRGNTDTQYF.

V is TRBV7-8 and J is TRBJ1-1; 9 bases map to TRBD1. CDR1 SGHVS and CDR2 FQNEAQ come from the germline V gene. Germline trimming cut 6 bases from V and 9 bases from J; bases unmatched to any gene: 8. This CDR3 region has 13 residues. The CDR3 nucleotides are TGTGCCAGCAGAGAAGACGGGACAGGGAAAGCTTTCTTT. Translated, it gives CASREDGTGKAFF.

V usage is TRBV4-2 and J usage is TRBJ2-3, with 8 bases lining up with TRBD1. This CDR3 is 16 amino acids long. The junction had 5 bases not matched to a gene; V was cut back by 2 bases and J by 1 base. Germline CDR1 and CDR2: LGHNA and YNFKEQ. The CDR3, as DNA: TGTGCCAGCAGCCAACCGACAGGGGTAGGCACAGATACGCAGTATTTT. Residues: CASSQPTGVGTDTQYF.

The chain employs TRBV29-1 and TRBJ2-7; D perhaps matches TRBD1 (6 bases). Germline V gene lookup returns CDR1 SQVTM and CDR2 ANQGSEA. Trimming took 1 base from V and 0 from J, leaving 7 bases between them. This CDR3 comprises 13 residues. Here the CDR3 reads CSVEGDTSYEQYF. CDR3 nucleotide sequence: TGCAGCGTTGAAGGGGACACCTCCTACGAGCAGTACTTC.

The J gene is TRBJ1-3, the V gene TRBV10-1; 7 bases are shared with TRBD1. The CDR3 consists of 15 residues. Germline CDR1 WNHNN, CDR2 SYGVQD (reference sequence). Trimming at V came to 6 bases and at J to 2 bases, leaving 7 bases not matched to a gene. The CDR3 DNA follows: TGCGCCAGCAGAGAAAGCAGGGGGACTGGAAACACCATATATTTT. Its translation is CASRESRGTGNTIYF.